The T cell receptor beta chain under discussion was sequenced for a study of T cells in Graves' hyperthyroidism and ophthalmopathy. General observations from the study: The model identified upcoming ophthalmopathy a median about six months ahead of onset.

V was pared by 0 bases and J by 0 bases, with 5 bases of the junction left unmatched. The V gene's germline CDR1 is SGHAT and CDR2 FQDESV (reference sequence). The CDR3 has 16 amino acids. Regarding this clonotype: What it binds is unknown.

What was amplified from RNA transcripts were TCR beta CDR3 regions. The HTBI primer set was used in a first-round RT-PCR of the TCR CDR3. MiXCR, run by TCRdb on the multiplex PCR reads, gives a single entry per CDR3 protein. The table shows roughly 110,000 distinct CDR3 sequences, with approximately 15% occurring only once. This clonotype originated in a woman between 45 and 65 years old with Graves' hyperthyroidism. This chain connects TRBV11-1 to TRBJ2-7; TRBD1 agrees at 7 bases. Sequenced sample: blood. The CDR3 DNA is TGTGCCAGCAGCTTAGCACCGGGACAGAGCTCCTACGAGCAGTACTTC. Amino acid sequence: CASSLAPGQSSYEQYF.